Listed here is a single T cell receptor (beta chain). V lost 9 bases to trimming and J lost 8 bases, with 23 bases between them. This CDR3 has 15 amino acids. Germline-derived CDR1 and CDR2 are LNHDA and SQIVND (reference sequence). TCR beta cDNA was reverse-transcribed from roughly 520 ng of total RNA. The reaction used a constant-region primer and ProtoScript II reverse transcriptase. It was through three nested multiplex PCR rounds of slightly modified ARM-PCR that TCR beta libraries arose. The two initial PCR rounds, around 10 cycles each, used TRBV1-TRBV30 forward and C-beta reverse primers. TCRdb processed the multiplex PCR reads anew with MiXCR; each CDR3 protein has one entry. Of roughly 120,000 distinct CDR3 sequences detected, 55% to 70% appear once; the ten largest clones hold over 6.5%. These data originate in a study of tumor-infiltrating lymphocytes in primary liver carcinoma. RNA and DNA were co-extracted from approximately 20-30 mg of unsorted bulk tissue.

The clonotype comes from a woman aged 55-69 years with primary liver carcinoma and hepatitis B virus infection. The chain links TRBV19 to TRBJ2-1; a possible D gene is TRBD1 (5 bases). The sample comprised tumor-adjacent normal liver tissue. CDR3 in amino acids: CARDRVGGHVHEQFF. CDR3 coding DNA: TGTGCCAGGGATCGGGTTGGTGGACATGTTCATGAGCAGTTCTTC.